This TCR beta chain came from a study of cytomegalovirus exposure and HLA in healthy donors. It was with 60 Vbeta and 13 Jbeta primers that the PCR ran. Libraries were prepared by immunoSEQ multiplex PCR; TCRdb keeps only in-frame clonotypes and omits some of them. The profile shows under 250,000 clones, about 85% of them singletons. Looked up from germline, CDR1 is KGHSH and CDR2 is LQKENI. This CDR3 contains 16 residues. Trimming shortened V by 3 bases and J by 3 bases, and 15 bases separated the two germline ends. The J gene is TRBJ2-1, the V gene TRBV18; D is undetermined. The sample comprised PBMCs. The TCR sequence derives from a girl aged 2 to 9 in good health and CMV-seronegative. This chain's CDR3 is CASSPVSEYYYNEQFF. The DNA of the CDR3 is TGTGCCAGCTCACCTGTTTCCGAGTACTACTACAATGAGCAGTTCTTC.